This record concerns one T cell receptor beta chain sequence. The data originate from a study of blood T cells in healthy people across ages. Germline loops: CDR1 SEHNR, CDR2 FQNEAQ (reference sequence). Trimming shortened V by 5 bases and J by 1 base, and 17 bases separated the two germline ends. The CDR3 extends over 16 amino acids. Through a sample-barcoded 5' primer and a J-beta primer mix, a second PCR was run for roughly 7 to 11 cycles. One entry per CDR3 protein, called by TCRdb with MiXCR from the 5' RACE reads. Counted here are roughly 2 million distinct CDR3 sequences, about 50% occurring once; the ten biggest clones make up over 2%.

The sequence was collected from a woman between 40 and 55 years old in good health. The chain recombines TRBV7-9 with TRBJ1-2, with a possible D match to TRBD1 (6 bases). The sequencing input was blood. In DNA, the CDR3 is TGTGCCAGCAGCCCCCCGGGTAGGGGGATTAACTATGGCTACACCTTC. This encodes CASSPPGRGINYGYTF.